Each of the 4 T cell receptor beta chains below was sequenced from the same sample in a study of cytomegalovirus exposure and HLA in healthy donors. PCR used 60 Vbeta primers and 13 Jbeta primers. Clones were read by immunoSEQ multiplex PCR, and TCRdb kept only the in-frame ones, dropping some. Altogether 150,000 or so clones are present, 70% to 80% being singletons, with the ten largest covering about 1%. Sequencing used PBMCs. All receptors derive from a middle-aged woman in good health and CMV-seronegative.

This clone was seen only once. This chain uses TRBV30 with TRBJ2-5, with D possibly matching TRBD1 (5 bases). CDR3 length equals 14 residues. V lost 0 bases and J 3 bases, leaving 11 bases between the germline ends. The V gene's germline CDR1 is GTSNPN and CDR2 SVGIG (reference sequence). CDR3 protein: CAWSVWVREETQYF. CDR3 bases: TGTGCCTGGAGTGTATGGGTCAGGGAAGAGACCCAGTACTTC.

The chain employs TRBV10-3 and TRBJ1-4; TRBD1 aligns across 11 bases. V lost 2 bases and J lost 8; bases outside the gene matches: 4. The length of the CDR3 is 15 residues. The germline V gene encodes CDR1 ENHRY and CDR2 SYGVKD. CDR3 bases: TGTGCCATCAGTGAGGGGGGGACAGGGGGAGAAAAACTGTTTTTT. It yields the protein CAISEGGTGGEKLFF.

V is TRBV28 and J is TRBJ1-5; possible D gene TRBD1, 6 bases. CDR3 length: 14 amino acids. Trimming left V 6 bases short and J 4 bases short, with 13 bases between. Germline values: CDR1 MDHEN, CDR2 SYDVKM. CDR3 residues: CASRGAGENQPQHF. CDR3 in DNA: TGTGCCAGCAGGGGGGCAGGAGAAAATCAGCCCCAGCATTTT.

This clone was counted a single time. The chain joins TRBV2 to TRBJ1-1; D unclear. Germline assignment: CDR1 SNHLY and CDR2 FYNNEI. The CDR3 is 12 residues long. Trimming removed 4 bases at V and 3 bases at J, with 6 bases between. CDR3 nucleotide sequence: TGTGCCAGCAGTGTCCGGGACACTGAAGCTTTCTTT. Its translation is CASSVRDTEAFF.